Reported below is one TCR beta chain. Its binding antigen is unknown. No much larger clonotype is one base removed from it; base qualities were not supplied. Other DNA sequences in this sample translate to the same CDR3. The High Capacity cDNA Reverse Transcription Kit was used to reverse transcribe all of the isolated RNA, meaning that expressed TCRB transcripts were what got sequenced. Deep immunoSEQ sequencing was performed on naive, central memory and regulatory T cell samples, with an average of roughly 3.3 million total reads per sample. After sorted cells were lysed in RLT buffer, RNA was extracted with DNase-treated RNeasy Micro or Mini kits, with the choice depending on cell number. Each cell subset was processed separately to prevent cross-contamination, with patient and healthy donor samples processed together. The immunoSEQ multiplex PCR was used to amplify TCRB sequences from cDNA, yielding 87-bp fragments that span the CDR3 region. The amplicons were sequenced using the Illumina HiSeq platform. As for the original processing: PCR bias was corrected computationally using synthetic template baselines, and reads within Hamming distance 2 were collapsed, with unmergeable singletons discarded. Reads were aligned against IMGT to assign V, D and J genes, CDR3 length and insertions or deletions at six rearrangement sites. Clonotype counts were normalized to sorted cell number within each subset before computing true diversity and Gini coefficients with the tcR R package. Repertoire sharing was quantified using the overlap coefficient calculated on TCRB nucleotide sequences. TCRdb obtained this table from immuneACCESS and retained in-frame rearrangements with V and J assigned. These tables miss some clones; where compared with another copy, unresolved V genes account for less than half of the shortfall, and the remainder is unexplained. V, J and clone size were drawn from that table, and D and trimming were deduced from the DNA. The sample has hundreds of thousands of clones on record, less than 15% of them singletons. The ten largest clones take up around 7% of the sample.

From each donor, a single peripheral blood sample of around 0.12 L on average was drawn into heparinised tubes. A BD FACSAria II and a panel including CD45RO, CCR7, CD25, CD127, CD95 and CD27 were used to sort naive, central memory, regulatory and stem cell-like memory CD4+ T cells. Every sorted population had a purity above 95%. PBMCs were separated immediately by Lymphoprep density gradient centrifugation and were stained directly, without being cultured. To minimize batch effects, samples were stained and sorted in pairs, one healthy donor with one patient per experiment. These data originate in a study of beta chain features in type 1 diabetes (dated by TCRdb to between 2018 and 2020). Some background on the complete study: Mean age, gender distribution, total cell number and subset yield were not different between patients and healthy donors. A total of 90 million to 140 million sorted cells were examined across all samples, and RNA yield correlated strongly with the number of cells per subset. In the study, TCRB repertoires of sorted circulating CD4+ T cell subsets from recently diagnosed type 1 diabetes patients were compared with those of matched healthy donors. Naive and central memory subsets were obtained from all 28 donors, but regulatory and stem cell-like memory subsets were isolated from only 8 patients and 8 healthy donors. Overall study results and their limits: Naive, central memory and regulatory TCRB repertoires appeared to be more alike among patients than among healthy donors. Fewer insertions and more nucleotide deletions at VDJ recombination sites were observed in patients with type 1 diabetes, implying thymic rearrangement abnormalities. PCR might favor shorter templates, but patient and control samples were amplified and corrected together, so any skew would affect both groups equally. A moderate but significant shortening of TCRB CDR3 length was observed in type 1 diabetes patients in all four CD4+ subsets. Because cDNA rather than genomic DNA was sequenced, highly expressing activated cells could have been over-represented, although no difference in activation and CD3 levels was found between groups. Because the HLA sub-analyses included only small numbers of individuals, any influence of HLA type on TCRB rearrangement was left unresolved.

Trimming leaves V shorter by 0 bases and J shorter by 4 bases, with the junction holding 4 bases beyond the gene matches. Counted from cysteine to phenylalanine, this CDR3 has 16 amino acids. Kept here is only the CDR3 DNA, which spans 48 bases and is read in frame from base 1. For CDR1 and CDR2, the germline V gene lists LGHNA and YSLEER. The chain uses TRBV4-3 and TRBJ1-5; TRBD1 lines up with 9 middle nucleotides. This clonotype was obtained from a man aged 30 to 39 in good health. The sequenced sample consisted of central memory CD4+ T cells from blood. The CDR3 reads CASSQDLGQGNQPQHF. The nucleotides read TGCGCCAGCAGCCAAGATCTAGGACAGGGGAATCAGCCCCAGCATTTT.